This TCR beta chain was sequenced in a study of cytomegalovirus exposure and HLA in healthy donors. Findings of the study overall: Among the sequence variants, a highly shared cluster was likely an artifact of sequencing. As confirmed in vitro, a few CMV-associated chains were specific for CMV antigens. Presence/absence analyses assumed roughly uniform sequencing depth across donors. An analysis done earlier found most TCR beta V segments productive about 87% or about 30% of the time.

A multiplex PCR was run with 60 Vbeta primers and 13 Jbeta primers. TCRdb's copy holds only in-frame clones and misses some; the assay was immunoSEQ multiplex PCR. This table holds around 150,000 clones, 81% found once. CDR3 length: 12 amino acids. CDR1 and CDR2 (germline): LNHDA, SQIVND (reference sequence). In regard to this clone: The antigen remains undetermined. A read error may produce the germline difference seen at one junction end.

The specimen was PBMCs. The gene calls are TRBV19 and TRBJ1-1; perhaps TRBD1 as D (6 bases). This TCR was recovered from a woman between 45 and 60 years old in good health and CMV-seronegative. CDR3 residues: CASSMSRGTNIF. CDR3 nucleotide sequence: TGTGCCAGTAGTATGTCCAGGGGAACTAACATCTTT.